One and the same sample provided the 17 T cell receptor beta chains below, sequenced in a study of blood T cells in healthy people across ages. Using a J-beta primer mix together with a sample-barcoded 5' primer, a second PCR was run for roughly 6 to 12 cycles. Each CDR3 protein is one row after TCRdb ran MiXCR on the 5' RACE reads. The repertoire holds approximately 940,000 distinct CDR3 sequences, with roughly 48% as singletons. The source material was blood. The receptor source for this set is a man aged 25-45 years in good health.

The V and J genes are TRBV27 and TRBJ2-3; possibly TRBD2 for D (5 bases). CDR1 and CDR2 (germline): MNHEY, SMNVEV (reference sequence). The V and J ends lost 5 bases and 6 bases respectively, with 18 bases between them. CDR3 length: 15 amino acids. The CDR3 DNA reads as TGTGCCAGCAGTCCCTTGACGGGGAGTTGGGATACGCAGTATTTT. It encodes CASSPLTGSWDTQYF.

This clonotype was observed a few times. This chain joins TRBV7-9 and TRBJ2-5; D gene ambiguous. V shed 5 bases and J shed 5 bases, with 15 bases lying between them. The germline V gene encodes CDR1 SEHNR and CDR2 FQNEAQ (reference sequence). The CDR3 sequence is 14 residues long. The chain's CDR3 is CASSVGSHMETQYF. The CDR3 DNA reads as TGTGCCAGCAGCGTAGGTTCCCATATGGAGACCCAGTACTTC.

The CDR3: CSAGSQETQYF. CDR3 DNA: TGCAGCGCGGGATCCCAAGAGACCCAGTACTTC. This chain links TRBV29-1 with TRBJ2-5, with D tentatively TRBD2 (5 bases). CDR1 is SQVTM, CDR2 ANQGSEA, per germline. V shed 7 bases and J shed 1 base, with 7 bases lying between them. This CDR3 has 11 amino acids.

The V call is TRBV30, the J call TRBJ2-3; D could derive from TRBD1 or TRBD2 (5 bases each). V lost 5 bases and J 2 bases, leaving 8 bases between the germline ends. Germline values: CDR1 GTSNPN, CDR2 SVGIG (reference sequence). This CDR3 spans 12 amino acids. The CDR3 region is CAWEGTTDTQYF. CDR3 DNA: TGTGCCTGGGAAGGGACCACAGATACGCAGTATTTT.

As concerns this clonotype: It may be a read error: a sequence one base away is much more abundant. The CDR3 spells CASSLIGGTDAQYF. The CDR3 bases are TGTGCCAGCAGCTTAATTGGGGGCACAGATGCGCAGTATTTT. The chain has TRBV11-2 and TRBJ2-3; TRBD1 might be the D (6 bases). CDR1 and CDR2 from the germline V gene are SGHAT and FQNNGV. CDR3 length: 14 amino acids.

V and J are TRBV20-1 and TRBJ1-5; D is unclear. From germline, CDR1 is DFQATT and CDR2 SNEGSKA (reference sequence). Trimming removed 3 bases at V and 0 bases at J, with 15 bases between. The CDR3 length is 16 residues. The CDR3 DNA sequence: TGCAGTGCTAGTCTCCGTTTTAAGGGTAGCAATCAGCCCCAGCATTTT. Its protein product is CSASLRFKGSNQPQHF.

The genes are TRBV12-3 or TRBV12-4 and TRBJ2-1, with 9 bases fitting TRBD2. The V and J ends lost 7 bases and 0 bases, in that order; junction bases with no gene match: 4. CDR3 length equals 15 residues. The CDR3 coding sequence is TGTGCCAGCACCTATAGCGGGAGCTCCTACAATGAGCAGTTCTTC. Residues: CASTYSGSSYNEQFF.

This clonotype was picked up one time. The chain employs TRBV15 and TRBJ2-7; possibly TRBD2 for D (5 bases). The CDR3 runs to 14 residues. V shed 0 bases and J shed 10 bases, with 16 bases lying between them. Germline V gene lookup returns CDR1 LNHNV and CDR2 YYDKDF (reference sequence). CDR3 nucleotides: TGTGCCACCAGCAGAGATAACCGGGCAGGAGGTCAGTACTTC. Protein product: CATSRDNRAGGQYF.

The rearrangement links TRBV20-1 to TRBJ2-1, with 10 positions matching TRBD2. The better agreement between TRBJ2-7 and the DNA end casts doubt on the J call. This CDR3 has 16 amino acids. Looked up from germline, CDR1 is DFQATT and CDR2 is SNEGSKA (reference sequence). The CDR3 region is CSARTSGGFSYNEQYF. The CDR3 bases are TGCAGTGCAAGGACTAGCGGAGGATTCTCCTACAATGAGCAGTACTTC.

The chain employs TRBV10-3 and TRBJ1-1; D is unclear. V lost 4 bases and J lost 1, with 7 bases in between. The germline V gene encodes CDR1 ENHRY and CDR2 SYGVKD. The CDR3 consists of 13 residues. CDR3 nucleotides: TGTGCCATCAGTGTCGTGGGGAACACTGAAGCTTTCTTT. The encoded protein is CAISVVGNTEAFF.

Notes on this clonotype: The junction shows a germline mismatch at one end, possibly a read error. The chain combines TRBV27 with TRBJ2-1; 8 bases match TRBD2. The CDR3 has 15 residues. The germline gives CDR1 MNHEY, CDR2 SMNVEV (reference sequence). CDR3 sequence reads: CASSSPGTSSNERFF. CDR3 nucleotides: TGTGCCAGCAGTTCCCCCGGGACTAGTAGCAATGAGCGGTTCTTC.

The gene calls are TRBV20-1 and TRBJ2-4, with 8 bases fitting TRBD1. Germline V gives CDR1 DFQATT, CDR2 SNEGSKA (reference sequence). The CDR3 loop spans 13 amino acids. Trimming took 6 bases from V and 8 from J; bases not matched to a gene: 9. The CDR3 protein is CSARTGRPDIQYF. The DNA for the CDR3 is TGCAGTGCCCGGACAGGGCGCCCGGACATTCAGTACTTC.

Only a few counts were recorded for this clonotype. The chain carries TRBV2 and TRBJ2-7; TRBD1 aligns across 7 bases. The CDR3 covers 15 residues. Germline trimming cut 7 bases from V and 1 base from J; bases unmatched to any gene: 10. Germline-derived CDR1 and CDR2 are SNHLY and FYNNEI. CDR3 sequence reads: CASTEETGKSYEQYF. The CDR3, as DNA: TGTGCCAGCACGGAGGAGACAGGGAAATCCTACGAGCAGTACTTC.

The chain's CDR3 is CASGGRRGTDTQYF. CDR3 nucleotide sequence: TGTGCCAGCGGCGGCAGAAGGGGCACAGATACGCAGTATTTT. The chain joins TRBV12-3 or TRBV12-4 to TRBJ2-3; the D is unclear. The CDR3 is made up of 14 amino acids. V was clipped by 8 bases and J by 1 base, with 13 bases between them.

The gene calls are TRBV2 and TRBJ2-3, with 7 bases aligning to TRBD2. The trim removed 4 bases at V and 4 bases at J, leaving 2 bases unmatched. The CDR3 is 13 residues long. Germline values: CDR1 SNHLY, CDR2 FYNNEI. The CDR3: CASSAGGSDTQYF. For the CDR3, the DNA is TGTGCCAGCAGTGCGGGGGGTTCAGATACGCAGTATTTT.

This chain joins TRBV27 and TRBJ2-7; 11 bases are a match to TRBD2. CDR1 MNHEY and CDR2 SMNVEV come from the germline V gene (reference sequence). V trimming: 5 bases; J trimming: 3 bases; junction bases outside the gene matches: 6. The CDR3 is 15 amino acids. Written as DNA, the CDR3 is TGTGCCAGCAGTCCACTAGCGGGGGAAATCTACGAGCAGTACTTC. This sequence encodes CASSPLAGEIYEQYF.

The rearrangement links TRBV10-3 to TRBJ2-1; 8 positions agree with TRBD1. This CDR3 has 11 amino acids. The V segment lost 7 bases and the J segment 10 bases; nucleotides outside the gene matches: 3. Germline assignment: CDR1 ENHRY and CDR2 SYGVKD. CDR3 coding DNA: TGTGCCATCACAGGGGGCGGGGAGCAGTTCTTC. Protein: CAITGGGEQFF.